Listed here is a single TCR beta chain. The antigen is undetermined. The data were taken from a study of T cell repertoires in cytomegalovirus infection. Across the whole study: Both CMV infection and a matching HLA type were indicated by public TCR beta signatures. The study, taken as a whole, reports: Carriers of CMV plus the relevant HLA were identified by cumulative public TCR beta family frequency. Clonotypes of TCR beta that were HLA-C-restricted and CMV-specific dominated the ex vivo response.

Germline CDR1 reads SGHAT; CDR2 reads FQNNGV. V dropped 1 base and J dropped 3 bases, with 9 bases sitting between them. The CDR3 totals 14 residues. MiXCR was run by TCRdb on the reads, yielding one entry per CDR3 protein. This sample has around 490,000 distinct CDR3 sequences, with more than 20% found just once. Material: PBMCs. The rearrangement joins TRBV11-2 to TRBJ1-1; possibly TRBD1 for D (5 bases). This sequence was found in a human donor in good health (CMV status not recorded). Some clones in this sample may be carry-over from other donors' samples. The CDR3 sequence: CASSLVLGDTEAFF. The CDR3 DNA reads TGTGCCAGCAGCTTAGTTCTGGGGGACACTGAAGCTTTCTTT.